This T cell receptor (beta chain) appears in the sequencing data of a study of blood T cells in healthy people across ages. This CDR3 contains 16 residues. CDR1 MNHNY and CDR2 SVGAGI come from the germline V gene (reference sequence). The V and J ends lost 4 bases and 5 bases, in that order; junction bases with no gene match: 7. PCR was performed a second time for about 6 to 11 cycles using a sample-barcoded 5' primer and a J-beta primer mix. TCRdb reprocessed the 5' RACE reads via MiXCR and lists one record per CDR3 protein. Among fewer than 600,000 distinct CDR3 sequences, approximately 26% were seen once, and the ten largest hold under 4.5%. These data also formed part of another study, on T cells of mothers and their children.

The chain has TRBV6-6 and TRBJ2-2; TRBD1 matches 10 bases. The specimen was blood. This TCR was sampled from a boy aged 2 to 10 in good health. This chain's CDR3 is CASSFGGTGVTGELFF. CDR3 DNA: TGTGCCAGCAGTTTCGGCGGGACAGGGGTTACCGGGGAGCTGTTTTTT.